A selection of T cell receptor beta chains follows, all from one sample in a study of blood T cell repertoires in COVID-19. Produced via immunoSEQ multiplex PCR; TCRdb's table is partial and in-frame only. The profile shows about 140,000 clones, 88% of them singletons. The specimen sequenced was peripheral blood. These receptors originate from a man aged 60-69 years with active or convalescent COVID-19. Each CDR3 is given with its conserved first and last residue. The order of the fields is V gene, CDR3 length, J gene, CDR3 protein.

v_call: TRBV10-3; cdr3_length: 13; j_call: TRBJ1-2; cdr3_aa: CAIRTGEIWGYTF
v_call: TRBV19; cdr3_length: 15; j_call: TRBJ1-2; cdr3_aa: CASIGGQGRNYGYTF
v_call: TRBV6-5; cdr3_length: 14; j_call: TRBJ1-5; cdr3_aa: CASRAGVSNQPQHF
v_call: TRBV5-1; cdr3_length: 14; j_call: TRBJ1-2; cdr3_aa: CASSPAGVDYGYTF
v_call: TRBV5-1; cdr3_length: 12; j_call: TRBJ2-7; cdr3_aa: CASSSTDRVQYF
v_call: TRBV3-1/TRBV3-2; cdr3_length: 13; j_call: TRBJ1-2; cdr3_aa: CASSQTQVHGYTF
v_call: TRBV7-8; cdr3_length: 13; j_call: TRBJ1-2; cdr3_aa: CASSLAPDYGYTF
v_call: TRBV7-9; cdr3_length: 14; j_call: TRBJ1-3; cdr3_aa: CASSLGDRGNTIYF
v_call: TRBV2; cdr3_length: 14; j_call: TRBJ2-1; cdr3_aa: CASGRDGGYNEQFF
v_call: TRBV24-1; cdr3_length: 15; j_call: TRBJ2-5; cdr3_aa: CATSPGLAGQETQYF